Below are 14 T cell receptor beta chains sequenced from a single sample in a study of brain T cells in children with intractable seizures. The data were produced by immunoSEQ multiplex PCR, yet TCRdb's version contains in-frame clones alone and is incomplete. The data contain roughly 80,000 clones, roughly 91% of them seen just once; the ten biggest clones take up around 1.4%. The sample in question was peripheral blood, obtained at surgery. All receptors derive from a boy under two years old with tuberous sclerosis and intractable seizures.

The chain joins TRBV30 to TRBJ2-1, with a weak D call TRBD2 (6 bases). This CDR3 spans 15 amino acids. The germline CDR1 and CDR2 sequences are GTSNPN and SVGIG (reference sequence). The V and J ends lost 1 base and 8 bases respectively, with 18 bases between them. The DNA of the CDR3 is TGTGCCTGGAGTGCTAAGGCCCAAGGCGGGGATGAGCAGTTCTTC. This translates into CAWSAKAQGGDEQFF.

This clone came up once. The V call is TRBV7-9, the J call TRBJ1-3; the D is unclear. Trimming took 4 bases from V and 2 from J, leaving 18 bases between them. CDR1 and CDR2 from the germline V gene are SEHNR and FQNEAQ (reference sequence). The CDR3 contains 17 residues. CDR3: CASSSWHGLSTGNTIYF. Here the CDR3 DNA reads TGTGCCAGCAGCTCTTGGCACGGCCTCTCCACTGGAAACACCATATATTTT.

The V and J genes are TRBV6-6 and TRBJ1-2, with 9 bases matching TRBD1. V dropped 4 bases and J dropped 2; count of bases not matched to a gene: 2. Germline assignment: CDR1 MNHNY and CDR2 SVGAGI (reference sequence). The CDR3 consists of 14 residues. This chain's CDR3 is CASSSDRGNYGYTF. In nucleotides, the CDR3 is TGTGCCAGCAGTTCAGACAGGGGGAACTATGGCTACACCTTC.

The V gene is TRBV11-3, the J gene TRBJ2-7; D not certain. V was shortened by 6 bases and J by 6 bases, with 12 bases between the two germline ends. This CDR3 is built from 12 residues. The germline gives CDR1 SGHNT, CDR2 YENEEA. The DNA of the CDR3 is TGTGCCAGCAGAATAGAGGATGGCGAGCAGTACTTC. Its protein product is CASRIEDGEQYF. The full variable domain, completed using reference TRBV11-3 and TRBJ2-7, is EAGVVQSPRYKIIEKKQPVAFWCNPISGHNTLYWYLQNLGQGPELLIRYENEEAVDDSQLPKDRFSAERLKGVDSTLKIQPAELGDSAVYLCASRIEDGEQYFGPGTRLTVT.

The chain is built from TRBV24-1 and TRBJ1-2; D remains unclear. V was cut by 3 bases and J by 5 bases, with 3 bases left in between. CDR1 is KGHDR and CDR2 is SFDVKD in the germline V gene. The CDR3 has 11 residues. CDR3 nucleotides: TGTGCCACCAGTGATGGATATGGCTACACCTTC. It translates to CATSDGYGYTF.

V usage is TRBV4-1 and J usage is TRBJ1-3, with 12 bases aligning to TRBD1. Per the germline V gene, CDR1 is MGHRA and CDR2 is YSYEKL. Germline trimming cut 4 bases from V and 0 bases from J; bases unmatched to any gene: 7. The CDR3 is 18 amino acids. The CDR3 is CASSPPGQGAFSGNTIYF. The CDR3 nucleotides read TGCGCCAGCAGCCCCCCGGGACAGGGGGCCTTCTCTGGAAACACCATATATTTT.

The V and J genes are TRBV11-3 and TRBJ1-1; TRBD1 aligns across 8 bases. CDR1 SGHNT and CDR2 YENEEA come from the germline V gene. The CDR3 is made up of 14 amino acids. After removal of 6 bases from V and 2 bases from J, the junction contained 5 bases not matched to a gene. The CDR3 sequence: CASRTGESNTEAFF. In DNA form, the CDR3 reads TGTGCCAGCAGGACAGGGGAGTCAAACACTGAAGCTTTCTTT.

This chain joins TRBV7-6 and TRBJ2-1; 8 bases are a match to TRBD2. Looked up from germline, CDR1 is SGHVS and CDR2 is FNYEAQ. The CDR3 extends over 15 amino acids. Germline trimming cut 2 bases from V and 8 bases from J; bases unmatched to any gene: 8. CDR3 coding DNA: TGTGCCAGCAGCTTAACGGGACTAGGGGGATATGAGCAGTTCTTC. It is translated as CASSLTGLGGYEQFF. The full variable domain, completed using reference TRBV7-6 and TRBJ2-1, is GAGVSQSPRYKVTKRGQDVALRCDPISGHVSLYWYRQALGQGPEFLTYFNYEAQQDKSGLPNDRFSAERPEGSISTLTIQRTEQRDSAMYRCASSLTGLGGYEQFFGPGTRLTVL.

The V and J genes are TRBV11-1 and TRBJ2-7; 8 positions match TRBD1. V lost 5 bases and J lost 5; bases outside the gene matches: 14. The CDR3 loop spans 16 amino acids. CDR1 SGHAT and CDR2 FQDESV come from the germline V gene (reference sequence). The CDR3 coding sequence is TGTGCCAGCAGCCGAAGGACAGGGCGAGTACGGAACGAGCAGTACTTC. It is translated as CASSRRTGRVRNEQYF.

The chain uses TRBV10-2 and TRBJ2-7; D remains ambiguous. V gave up 7 bases and J gave up 3 bases, with 13 bases separating them. Germline CDR1 is WSHSY and CDR2 is SAAADI. The CDR3 is 13 amino acids. DNA for the CDR3: TGCGCCAGCACAGCGCCGGCTAGCTACGAGCAGTACTTC. Translated: CASTAPASYEQYF.

The chain uses TRBV21-1 and TRBJ1-2; the table's D call TRBD1 went unverified against the DNA. TRBV21-1 has pseudogene status. The CDR3 extends over 14 amino acids. In DNA form, the CDR3 reads TGTGCCAGCAGCAAAGACGCCCCCAGCTATGGCTACACCTTC. Translation gives CASSKDAPSYGYTF.

The chain is built from TRBV5-1 and TRBJ1-1, with D unresolved. Looked up from germline, CDR1 is SGHRS and CDR2 is YFSETQ. Trimming shortened V by 2 bases and J by 7 bases, and 12 bases separated the two germline ends. CDR3 length: 13 residues. This CDR3 is CASSFLELSEAFF. The CDR3 coding sequence is TGCGCCAGCAGCTTTCTCGAGTTAAGTGAAGCTTTCTTT.

The chain employs TRBV3-1 (or the pseudogene TRBV3-2) and TRBJ1-6; tentative D call: TRBD1 (5 bases). In germline, CDR1 is LGHDT, CDR2 YNNKEL (reference sequence). V lost 5 bases, J lost 0 bases, and 11 bases lay in between. CDR3 size: 16 residues. CDR3 nucleotides: TGTGCCAGCAGCGTCGTAAGGGGCTCCTATAATTCACCCCTCCACTTT. Protein: CASSVVRGSYNSPLHF.

This chain uses TRBV27 with TRBJ2-3; either TRBD1 or TRBD2 may supply D (5 bases each). Trimming cost V 5 bases and J 6 bases, with 12 bases left between them. The germline V gene has CDR1 MNHEY and CDR2 SMNVEV (reference sequence). The CDR3 consists of 13 residues. CDR3 coding DNA: TGTGCCAGCAGTGGTGACTGGGGGGATACGCAGTATTTT. It specifies CASSGDWGDTQYF.